Sequencing of this TCR beta chain was carried out in a study of blood T cell repertoires in COVID-19. Only one count was recorded for this clone. Using immunoSEQ multiplex PCR, the repertoire was profiled, and TCRdb retains in-frame clones only, with some absent. The sample records around 52,000 clones, about nine tenths being singletons. This CDR3 region has 18 residues. Trimming took 6 bases from V and 1 from J; bases not matched to a gene: 14. Germline V gene sequence: CDR1 LNHDA, CDR2 SQIVND (reference sequence). The chain uses TRBV19 and TRBJ2-2; 7 bases are a match to TRBD2. This clonotype originated in an elderly woman with COVID-19, enrolled during active disease. The sample consisted of peripheral blood. CDR3: CASRRGGGGRQNTGELFF. Here the CDR3 DNA reads TGTGCCAGTAGGCGCGGTGGCGGGGGAAGACAGAACACCGGGGAGCTGTTTTTT.